This T cell receptor beta chain was identified during a study of blood T cells in healthy people across ages. In regard to this clonotype: Its specificity is not known.

Overall study findings and caveats: Relative to aged donors, long-lived donors carried more naive CD4+ cells and displayed higher diversity. Researchers deemed the diversity estimates from one million T cells underestimates.

Next came a second PCR, run for about 6 to 12 cycles, which used a sample-barcoded 5' primer along with a J-beta primer mix. TCRdb fed the 5' RACE reads into MiXCR, producing one record per CDR3 protein. The sample carries 1.5 million to 2 million distinct CDR3 sequences, 49% recorded once. Germline V lookup: CDR1 MGHDK, CDR2 SYGVNS. The CDR3 has 15 residues. With 6 bases removed from V and 4 bases from J, the gap between germline ends came to 18 bases. The sequence derives from a woman aged 35 to 49 in good health. Sequencing was carried out using blood. This chain joins TRBV25-1 and TRBJ1-2, with D perhaps matching TRBD1 (5 bases). The DNA for the CDR3 is TGTGCCAGCAGCGTTTCTCGAAGCGGGACCTATGGCTACACCTTC. Translation: CASSVSRSGTYGYTF.